The next 12 T cell receptor beta chains were all read from a single sample in a study of blood T cell repertoires in COVID-19. Assay used: immunoSEQ multiplex PCR; TCRdb lists only in-frame clones, some missing. The data contain roughly 360,000 clones, 70% to 90% of them singletons. The sequenced material came from PBMCs or T cells enriched from blood (not recorded which). The source of these receptors is a man under 40 who had recovered from COVID-19.

V usage is TRBV2 and J usage is TRBJ1-2; D remains ambiguous. Germline CDR1 reads SNHLY; CDR2 reads FYNNEI. The CDR3 sequence is 10 residues long. Between the trimmed V and J ends, which lost 6 bases and 7 bases, there was a span of 6 bases. CDR3 nucleotides: TGTGCCAGCAGGAGAGGTGGCTACACCTTC. Translated: CASRRGGYTF.

The table lists this clone with a count of one. The chain combines TRBV2 with TRBJ1-2, with unresolved D. CDR1 and CDR2 (germline): SNHLY, FYNNEI. V shed 6 bases and J shed 5 bases, with 13 bases lying between them. The CDR3 has 13 residues. The CDR3 spells CASRVRALYGYTF. DNA of the CDR3: TGTGCCAGCAGAGTGCGGGCCCTTTATGGCTACACCTTC.

The rearrangement uses TRBV11-2 and TRBJ1-6; D gene uncertain. V dropped 6 bases and J dropped 8 bases, with 17 bases sitting between them. Germline lookup yields CDR1 SGHAT and CDR2 FQNNGV. The CDR3 is 15 residues long. The CDR3 region has the DNA TGTGCCAGCAGTCTCAGGACTATTCGAGATTCACCCCTCCACTTT. The encoded protein is CASSLRTIRDSPLHF.

The V gene is TRBV12-3 or TRBV12-4, the J gene TRBJ1-5; 7 bases align to TRBD1. After removal of 5 bases from V and 7 bases from J, the junction contained 5 bases not matched to a gene. The CDR3 runs 13 residues. DNA for the CDR3: TGTGCCAGCAGTGAGGACAGGCAGCAGCCCCAGCATTTT. Its protein product is CASSEDRQQPQHF.

The rearrangement links TRBV6-5 to TRBJ2-2; perhaps TRBD2 as D (5 bases). CDR3 length: 15 residues. V was shortened by 2 bases and J by 6 bases, with 13 bases between the two germline ends. Germline assignment: CDR1 MNHEY and CDR2 SVGAGI. The CDR3 DNA follows: TGTGCCAGCAGTTACGAAGACGGGGTGGCCGGGGAGCTGTTTTTT. Its protein is CASSYEDGVAGELFF.

The CDR3 coding sequence is TGTGCCAGTAGTTCACAGGGTGGAACGCAGTATTTT. It codes for CASSSQGGTQYF. The chain has TRBV19 and TRBJ2-3; tentative D call: TRBD1 (6 bases). This CDR3 has 12 amino acids. Germline assignment: CDR1 LNHDA and CDR2 SQIVND (reference sequence). Trimming cost V 5 bases and J 9 bases, with 12 bases left between them.

CDR3: CASSPRLPGESPLHF. The CDR3 nucleotides read TGTGCCAGCTCACCACGTCTCCCGGGTGAATCACCCCTCCACTTT. The rearrangement links TRBV18 to TRBJ1-6, with D unclear. Germline V gene sequence: CDR1 KGHSH, CDR2 LQKENI. The V and J ends lost 1 base and 10 bases respectively, with 14 bases between them. CDR3 length: 15 amino acids.

The V call is TRBV5-1, the J call TRBJ1-3, with 8 nucleotides matching TRBD1. From germline, CDR1 is SGHRS and CDR2 YFSETQ. The J segment lost 3 bases and the V segment lost 4 bases, leaving 9 bases of the junction unmatched. The length of the CDR3 is 16 residues. CDR3 protein: CASSPSAGGGGNTIYF. The CDR3 DNA is TGCGCCAGCAGCCCTTCCGCAGGGGGCGGTGGAAACACCATATATTTT.

The chain joins TRBV5-4 to TRBJ2-6, with D maybe TRBD2 (5 bases). V shed 5 bases and J shed 1 base, with 25 bases lying between them. The CDR3 runs 20 residues. Germline CDR1 reads SGHNT; CDR2 reads YYREEE (reference sequence). CDR3 residues: CASSPNYTGSMISGANVLTF. DNA for the CDR3: TGTGCCAGCAGTCCGAACTATACGGGATCGATGATATCTGGGGCCAACGTCCTGACTTTC.

This chain links TRBV30 with TRBJ1-4; D gene ambiguous. Germline CDR1 is GTSNPN and CDR2 is SVGIG (reference sequence). V dropped 4 bases and J dropped 0 bases, with 6 bases sitting between them. The CDR3 runs 13 residues. The CDR3 protein is CAWKRTTNEKLFF. In DNA form, the CDR3 reads TGTGCCTGGAAGCGAACAACTAATGAAAAACTGTTTTTT. The variable domain in full, completed from reference TRBV30 and TRBJ1-4, reads SQTIHQWPATLVQPVGSPLSLECTVEGTSNPNLYWYRQAAGRGLQLLFYSVGIGQISSEVPQNLSASRPQDRQFILSSKKLLLSDSGFYLCAWKRTTNEKLFFGSGTQLSVL.

The chain employs TRBV11-1 and TRBJ1-6; no firm D call. The CDR3 contains 14 residues. The V gene's germline CDR1 is SGHAT and CDR2 FQDESV (reference sequence). V was clipped by 3 bases and J by 10 bases, with 13 bases between them. DNA of the CDR3: TGTGCCAGCAGCTTCCAGGCGGCGGGCTCACCCCTCCACTTT. Translated, it gives CASSFQAAGSPLHF.

The V call is TRBV6-5, the J call TRBJ1-1; no firm D call. This CDR3 has 14 amino acids. CDR1 and CDR2 from the germline V gene are MNHEY and SVGAGI. Trimming took 5 bases from V and 1 from J, leaving 11 bases between them. In DNA form, the CDR3 reads TGTGCCAGCAGTCCCACGCGGGGGAACACTGAAGCTTTCTTT. Its protein product is CASSPTRGNTEAFF.